The 24 T cell receptor beta chains below all came from one sample that was sequenced in a study of OX40 agonist ivuxolimab in advanced cancers. The repertoire was sequenced with immunoSEQ multiplex PCR; TCRdb's copy has only in-frame clones and lacks some. The sample carries about 80,000 clones, roughly 90% recorded once. The sample was CD4+ or CD8+ T cells sorted from blood, taken in a trial of the OX40 agonist ivuxolimab. The receptors stem from an adult with an advanced solid tumor such as melanoma, head and neck, liver or kidney cancer.

A single count supports this clone. The rearrangement uses TRBV6-1 and TRBJ1-2; possible D gene TRBD1, 5 bases. The CDR3 spans 13 residues. Germline CDR1 MNHNS, CDR2 SASEGT. V dropped 6 bases and J dropped 8 bases, with 16 bases sitting between them. The CDR3 protein is CASRFKTASGYTF. CDR3 sequence (DNA): TGTGCCAGCAGGTTCAAGACAGCCTCCGGCTACACCTTC.

J is TRBJ2-7 and V is TRBV19; D assignment may be TRBD1 or TRBD2 (6 bases each). This CDR3 is built from 15 residues. Germline V gene lookup returns CDR1 LNHDA and CDR2 SQIVND (reference sequence). V lost 5 bases and J 4 bases, leaving 18 bases between the germline ends. CDR3 DNA sequence: TGTGCCAGTAGTGTCTTCATCGGGGGCCTTTACGAGCAGTACTTC. Amino acid sequence: CASSVFIGGLYEQYF.

The V call is TRBV6-6, the J call TRBJ2-7, with D perhaps TRBD1 or TRBD2 (5 bases each). V shed 0 bases and J shed 6 bases, with 15 bases lying between them. Per germline, CDR1 MNHNY and CDR2 SVGAGI (reference sequence). The CDR3 totals 15 residues. Written as DNA, the CDR3 is TGTGCCAGCAGTTACTCACCGCGGGCAGGGCGCGAGCAGTACTTC. It is translated as CASSYSPRAGREQYF.

The chain employs TRBV30 and TRBJ1-2; D call uncertain. The length of the CDR3 is 13 residues. V dropped 3 bases and J dropped 6 bases, with 14 bases sitting between them. The germline gives CDR1 GTSNPN, CDR2 SVGIG (reference sequence). The CDR3 sequence: CAWRVGPGDGYTF. In nucleotides, the CDR3 is TGTGCCTGGAGAGTCGGGCCCGGAGATGGCTACACCTTC. Complete variable domain (other parts from reference TRBV30 and TRBJ1-2): SQTIHQWPATLVQPVGSPLSLECTVEGTSNPNLYWYRQAAGRGLQLLFYSVGIGQISSEVPQNLSASRPQDRQFILSSKKLLLSDSGFYLCAWRVGPGDGYTFGSGTRLTVV.

This chain's CDR3 is CASSVDEGQVDEQYF. CDR3 bases: TGTGCCAGCAGCGTAGATGAAGGGCAGGTTGACGAGCAGTACTTC. The chain combines TRBV9 with TRBJ2-7, with D hard to call. V gave up 0 bases and J gave up 5 bases, with 15 bases separating them. Germline CDR1 reads SGDLS; CDR2 reads YYNGEE. CDR3 length: 15 residues. Variable domain in full (rest from reference TRBV9 and TRBJ2-7): DSGVTQTPKHLITATGQRVTLRCSPRSGDLSVYWYQQSLDQGLQFLIQYYNGEERAKGNILERFSAQQFPDLHSELNLSSLELGDSALYFCASSVDEGQVDEQYFGPGTRLTVT.

The rearrangement joins TRBV29-1 to TRBJ2-3; D is ambiguous. The V and J ends lost 4 bases and 7 bases respectively, with 12 bases between them. In germline, CDR1 is SQVTM, CDR2 ANQGSEA. The CDR3 loop spans 12 amino acids. This chain's CDR3 is CSVGTFLNTQYF. The CDR3 coding sequence is TGCAGCGTTGGAACATTTCTCAATACGCAGTATTTT.

The chain combines TRBV6-4 with TRBJ2-3; 8 bases map to TRBD2. This CDR3 has 15 amino acids. The germline gives CDR1 MRHNA, CDR2 SNTAGT. With V trimmed by 5 bases and J by 3 bases, 7 bases remained unmatched. The CDR3 is CASSPTSAPTDTQYF. CDR3 DNA sequence: TGTGCCAGCAGTCCGACTAGCGCCCCGACAGATACGCAGTATTTT.

This clone was observed a single time. V gene TRBV27 combines with J gene TRBJ2-1; 7 nucleotides line up with TRBD1. Germline-derived CDR1 and CDR2 are MNHEY and SMNVEV (reference sequence). The CDR3 is 15 amino acids. J was trimmed by 0 bases and V by 4 bases; bases with no gene match: 3. The CDR3, as DNA: TGTGCCAGCAGTTCCTACAGGGGCTCCTACAATGAGCAGTTCTTC. The encoded protein is CASSSYRGSYNEQFF.

The chain links TRBV27 to TRBJ2-1; 9 nucleotides align to TRBD2. The germline V gene encodes CDR1 MNHEY and CDR2 SMNVEV (reference sequence). This CDR3 region has 15 residues. V shed 6 bases and J 4 bases; nucleotides not matched to a gene: 7. The CDR3 bases are TGTGCCAGCAGCCCCGGACTAGCGATTTACAATGAGCAGTTCTTC. It encodes CASSPGLAIYNEQFF.

V is TRBV2 and J is TRBJ1-3; D not certain. The V end was cut by 8 bases, the J end by 4 bases, with 15 bases between. The CDR3 has 14 amino acids. Germline lookup yields CDR1 SNHLY and CDR2 FYNNEI. The CDR3 reads CASGDDSEGNTIYF. CDR3 bases: TGTGCCAGCGGGGATGATTCTGAGGGAAACACCATATATTTT.

To note about this clone: Mismatch with germline at one junction end may stem from a read error. V is TRBV5-1 and J is TRBJ2-1; D gene unclear. CDR3 length: 16 residues. Germline V gives CDR1 SGHRS, CDR2 YFSETQ. The CDR3 loop reads CASSYSGPPSDNEQFF. The DNA of the CDR3 is TGCGCCAGCAGCTACTCCGGGCCCCCCTCCGACAATGAGCAGTTCTTC.

The gene calls are TRBV9 and TRBJ2-2; TRBD1 might be the D (6 bases). The germline CDR1 and CDR2 sequences are SGDLS and YYNGEE. The CDR3 runs to 16 residues. V lost 3 bases and J lost 5, with 17 bases in between. The CDR3 DNA reads TGTGCCAGCAGCGGGCGACAGGATCCGAGAACCGGGGAGCTGTTTTTT. This encodes CASSGRQDPRTGELFF.

This clone was seen a single time. The chain is built from TRBV2 and TRBJ1-4; 11 bases match TRBD1. Per germline, CDR1 SNHLY and CDR2 FYNNEI. The CDR3 is 14 residues long. V lost 5 bases and J lost 8; bases outside the gene matches: 4. In DNA form, the CDR3 reads TGTGCCAGCAGTTCCGGGACAGGGGGGGAAAAACTGTTTTTT. Amino acid sequence: CASSSGTGGEKLFF.

The rearrangement joins TRBV6-1 to TRBJ2-2; no clear D. Germline V gene sequence: CDR1 MNHNS, CDR2 SASEGT. The germline V and J ends were trimmed by 8 bases and 0 bases, with 10 bases remaining between them. The CDR3 sequence is 14 residues long. DNA for the CDR3: TGTGCCAGCTTGGCTGGGTCGAACACCGGGGAGCTGTTTTTT. This gives the protein CASLAGSNTGELFF.

The chain links TRBV21-1 to TRBJ1-5; the D call TRBD1 from the table was never checked on the DNA. TRBV21-1 is a recognized pseudogene. The CDR3 is 14 residues long. The DNA for the CDR3 is TGTGCCAGCGAAAACCAGGGGATGGATCAGCCCCAGCATTTT. Protein product: CASENQGMDQPQHF.

This clone was recorded only once. The chain has TRBV11-2 and TRBJ2-1; D is undetermined. CDR1 is SGHAT, CDR2 FQNNGV, per germline. This CDR3 region has 12 residues. Trimming removed 5 bases from V and 15 bases from J, with 17 bases in between. The CDR3: CASSLSQTIGFF. In nucleotides, the CDR3 is TGTGCCAGCAGCCTTAGCCAGACAATCGGGTTCTTC.

This clone appeared a single time. CDR3 coding DNA: TGTGCCAGCTCACCTTCGACAGGGTCTAATGAAAAACTGTTTTTT. Translation gives CASSPSTGSNEKLFF. The chain is built from TRBV18 and TRBJ1-4; 7 bases match TRBD1. After removal of 3 bases from V and 3 bases from J, the junction contained 4 bases not matched to a gene. The CDR3 totals 15 residues. CDR1 KGHSH and CDR2 LQKENI come from the germline V gene. The whole variable domain, remainder taken from reference TRBV18 and TRBJ1-4, is NAGVMQNPRHLVRRRGQEARLRCSPMKGHSHVYWYRQLPEEGLKFMVYLQKENIIDESGMPKERFSAEFPKEGPSILRIQQVVRGDSAAYFCASSPSTGSNEKLFFGSGTQLSVL.

The chain couples TRBV6-1 to TRBJ2-1; D remains unclear. The CDR3 runs 12 residues. Trimming took 1 base from V and 7 from J, leaving 5 bases between them. CDR1 and CDR2 from the germline V gene are MNHNS and SASEGT. The CDR3 bases are TGTGCCAGCAGTGAAGGGGTAAATGAGCAGTTCTTC. Translating it yields CASSEGVNEQFF.

V usage is TRBV9 and J usage is TRBJ2-3; 9 bases fit TRBD2. V shed 0 bases and J 8 bases; nucleotides not matched to a gene: 10. Germline assignment: CDR1 SGDLS and CDR2 YYNGEE. This CDR3 region has 16 residues. The CDR3 spells CASSVELAGTIGTQYF. CDR3 coding DNA: TGTGCCAGCAGCGTAGAGCTAGCGGGAACTATCGGTACGCAGTATTTT.

The rearrangement joins TRBV11-3 to TRBJ2-7, with TRBD1 identical over 7 bases. V was clipped by 5 bases and J by 2 bases; unmatched bases: 12. The CDR3 runs 16 residues. Germline V gene lookup returns CDR1 SGHNT and CDR2 YENEEA. DNA of the CDR3: TGTGCCAGCAGCCCTGGAGGACAGGCCCCCACCTACGAGCAGTACTTC. This encodes CASSPGGQAPTYEQYF.

The chain's CDR3 is CASSVLSGGPGETQYF. The CDR3 nucleotides read TGTGCCAGCAGTGTCCTCTCGGGAGGGCCTGGTGAGACCCAGTACTTC. The chain links TRBV27 to TRBJ2-5, with 8 nucleotides matching TRBD2. The CDR3 has 16 residues. V lost 5 bases and J lost 5; bases outside the gene matches: 13. Per germline, CDR1 MNHEY and CDR2 SMNVEV (reference sequence).

This clone was observed a single time. J is TRBJ2-1 and V is TRBV6-5; 13 bases are shared with TRBD2. Looked up from germline, CDR1 is MNHEY and CDR2 is SVGAGI. The V gene end was trimmed by 5 bases and the J gene end by 14 bases; junction bases not matched to a gene: 12. There are 15 residues in the CDR3. The CDR3 bases are TGTGCCAGCAGTAACCGGGGACTAGCGGGAAGATTTGAGTTCTTC. Protein sequence: CASSNRGLAGRFEFF.

The V call is TRBV30, the J call TRBJ1-2; 7 positions match TRBD1. The V gene end was trimmed by 5 bases and the J gene end by 1 base; junction bases not matched to a gene: 4. Per the germline V gene, CDR1 is GTSNPN and CDR2 is SVGIG (reference sequence). This CDR3 has 13 residues. CDR3 residues: CAWGTVNNYGYTF. Written as DNA, the CDR3 is TGTGCCTGGGGGACAGTGAATAACTATGGCTACACCTTC.

The chain is built from TRBV6-6 and TRBJ1-1; D remains ambiguous. This CDR3 spans 15 amino acids. V was trimmed by 0 bases and J by 7 bases, leaving 15 bases between them. CDR1 and CDR2 (germline): MNHNY, SVGAGI (reference sequence). The CDR3 is CASSYSHPRTHEAFF. In DNA form, the CDR3 reads TGTGCCAGCAGTTACTCTCACCCTAGGACTCATGAAGCTTTCTTT.